Below are 27 T cell receptor beta chains sequenced from a single sample in a study of cytomegalovirus exposure and HLA in healthy donors. Here immunoSEQ multiplex PCR was the method, and the copy in TCRdb shows in-frame clones only, minus some. The data show approximately 150,000 clones, 85% to 90% seen once. The sequencing input was PBMCs. The receptors shown here come from a man between 18 and 29 years old in good health and CMV-seropositive.

The CDR3 DNA sequence: TGTGCCAGCAGTTACGACTACATCTCCTACAATGAGCAGTTCTTC. As protein: CASSYDYISYNEQFF. The rearrangement joins TRBV6-5 to TRBJ2-1, with a weak D call TRBD2 (5 bases). CDR1 MNHEY and CDR2 SVGAGI come from the germline V gene. The CDR3 totals 15 residues. The V gene lost 2 bases and the J gene lost 0 bases, with 8 bases spanning the gap.

This sequence joins TRBV15 and TRBJ2-7, with a possible D match to TRBD2 (5 bases). CDR1 is LNHNV, CDR2 YYDKDF, per germline (reference sequence). The CDR3 runs to 19 residues. Between the trimmed V and J ends, which lost 2 bases and 4 bases, there was a span of 27 bases. The CDR3 DNA sequence: TGTGCCACCAGCAGATATCCCGGCCGGGGTTGGATTTTAGGTTACGAGCAGTACTTC. Its translation: CATSRYPGRGWILGYEQYF. Full variable domain (rest looked up from reference TRBV15 and TRBJ2-7): DAMVIQNPRYQVTQFGKPVTLSCSQTLNHNVMYWYQQKSSQAPKLLFHYYDKDFNNEADTPDNFQSRRPNTSFCFLDIRSPGLGDTAMYLCATSRYPGRGWILGYEQYFGPGTRLTVT.

This clone showed up just once. V gene TRBV27 combines with J gene TRBJ1-2; D not resolved. The V and J ends lost 3 bases and 0 bases respectively, with 14 bases between them. Germline values: CDR1 MNHEY, CDR2 SMNVEV (reference sequence). The CDR3 consists of 16 residues. In nucleotides, the CDR3 is TGTGCCAGCAGTTTTTCCTCGGGTACTTCTAACTATGGCTACACCTTC. Its protein product is CASSFSSGTSNYGYTF.

The J gene is TRBJ2-1, the V gene TRBV7-8; 8 nucleotides align to TRBD1. CDR3 length: 14 amino acids. With 4 bases clipped from V and 7 bases from J, the junction kept 6 bases outside the gene matches. Germline V gene sequence: CDR1 SGHVS, CDR2 FQNEAQ. CDR3 sequence: CASSSRDRTNEQFF. CDR3 coding DNA: TGTGCCAGCAGCTCCCGGGACAGGACTAATGAGCAGTTCTTC.

This sequence joins TRBV28 and TRBJ2-7; no reliable D call. V lost 5 bases, J lost 2 bases, and 10 bases lay in between. Looked up from germline, CDR1 is MDHEN and CDR2 is SYDVKM. CDR3 length: 13 amino acids. The CDR3 is CASSRTDTYEQYF. CDR3 nucleotide sequence: TGTGCCAGCAGTCGTACAGATACCTACGAGCAGTACTTC.

This clone was seen just once. The rearrangement joins TRBV11-3 to TRBJ2-2, with D unclear. The V gene's germline CDR1 is SGHNT and CDR2 YENEEA. CDR3 length equals 12 residues. V was clipped by 8 bases and J by 7 bases, with 11 bases between them. The CDR3 reads CASDQVIGELFF. The CDR3 region has the DNA TGTGCCAGCGACCAGGTGATCGGGGAGCTGTTTTTT.

V is TRBV2 and J is TRBJ2-3; no reliable D call. V was trimmed by 5 bases and J by 5 bases, leaving 20 bases between them. Germline values: CDR1 SNHLY, CDR2 FYNNEI. The CDR3 covers 16 residues. The CDR3 reads CASSSKTRNPGDTQYF. The CDR3 nucleotides are TGTGCCAGCAGTTCCAAGACCCGTAACCCGGGAGATACGCAGTATTTT.

V usage is TRBV7-9 and J usage is TRBJ1-2; no firm D call. The V gene's germline CDR1 is SEHNR and CDR2 FQNEAQ (reference sequence). The CDR3 covers 14 residues. Trimming took off 5 bases at V and 0 bases at J, with 10 bases between the two ends. The CDR3 nucleotides read TGTGCCAGCAGCCCTCTGGCCACTAACTATGGCTACACCTTC. Translating gives CASSPLATNYGYTF.

The V and J genes are TRBV7-9 and TRBJ1-2, with 7 bases matching TRBD1. Per germline, CDR1 SEHNR and CDR2 FQNEAQ (reference sequence). V trimming: 4 bases; J trimming: 4 bases; junction bases outside the gene matches: 6. The CDR3 sequence is 14 residues long. The CDR3, as DNA: TGTGCCAGCAGCTCGACAGGGTGGGGCTATGGCTACACCTTC. This gives the protein CASSSTGWGYGYTF.

The chain uses TRBV5-1 and TRBJ1-2, with D unresolved. The length of the CDR3 is 12 residues. Germline V gives CDR1 SGHRS, CDR2 YFSETQ. Trimming removed 7 bases from V and 3 bases from J, with 10 bases in between. CDR3 residues: CASSGEDYGYTF. The CDR3 DNA sequence: TGCGCCAGCTCTGGGGAGGACTATGGCTACACCTTC.

The chain carries TRBV10-1 and TRBJ2-1; weak D call: TRBD1 (6 bases). Looked up from germline, CDR1 is WNHNN and CDR2 is SYGVQD (reference sequence). Trimming cost V 2 bases and J 6 bases, with 8 bases left between them. This CDR3 has 13 residues. In DNA, the CDR3 is TGCGCCAGCAGTGAGGGGACACTCAATGAGCAGTTCTTC. Translation gives CASSEGTLNEQFF.

Ten or more counts support this clone. CDR3 nucleotide sequence: TGTGCCAGCAGCTTAGAGCATGCGGCAGCCACTAGCAATCAGCCCCAGCATTTT. Protein: CASSLEHAAATSNQPQHF. The chain couples TRBV7-2 to TRBJ1-5, with no clear D. The CDR3 totals 18 residues. Looked up from germline, CDR1 is SGHTA and CDR2 is FQGNSA. V lost 1 base to trimming and J lost 0 bases, with 16 bases between them.

The rearrangement uses TRBV27 and TRBJ1-5; tentative D call: TRBD1 (6 bases). The germline gives CDR1 MNHEY, CDR2 SMNVEV (reference sequence). CDR3 length: 15 residues. V shed 1 base and J shed 5 bases, with 12 bases lying between them. For the CDR3, the DNA is TGTGCCAGCAGTTTATGGGGCCCAGGGGATCAGCCCCAGCATTTT. Its translation: CASSLWGPGDQPQHF.

The J gene is TRBJ1-5, the V gene TRBV6-6; perhaps TRBD1 as D (6 bases). Germline CDR1 reads MNHNY; CDR2 reads SVGAGI (reference sequence). V was pared by 1 base and J by 5 bases, with 15 bases between. There are 16 residues in the CDR3. CDR3 residues: CASSYYRAHFDQPQHF. The CDR3 coding sequence is TGTGCCAGCAGTTACTACAGGGCGCATTTTGATCAGCCCCAGCATTTT.

This clone was counted a single time. This chain uses TRBV15 with TRBJ2-1; TRBD1 agrees at 9 bases. The germline CDR1 and CDR2 sequences are LNHNV and YYDKDF (reference sequence). The V gene end was trimmed by 5 bases and the J gene end by 6 bases; junction bases not matched to a gene: 8. The CDR3 is 15 residues long. The CDR3 region has the DNA TGTGCCACCAGCCCAAAGATACAGGGGGCCAATGAGCAGTTCTTC. This translates into CATSPKIQGANEQFF. The full variable domain, in which reference TRBV15 and TRBJ2-1 provide the parts outside the CDR3, is DAMVIQNPRYQVTQFGKPVTLSCSQTLNHNVMYWYQQKSSQAPKLLFHYYDKDFNNEADTPDNFQSRRPNTSFCFLDIRSPGLGDTAMYLCATSPKIQGANEQFFGPGTRLTVL.

V gene TRBV5-5 combines with J gene TRBJ1-3; 8 bases are a match to TRBD1. Germline V gene data show CDR1 as SGHKS and CDR2 as YYEKEE (reference sequence). V lost 4 bases to trimming and J lost 4 bases; unmatched junction nucleotides: 7. The CDR3 loop spans 15 amino acids. The CDR3 loop reads CASSQTTGAGNTIYF. CDR3 coding DNA: TGTGCCAGCAGCCAAACGACAGGGGCCGGAAACACCATATATTTT.

J is TRBJ2-1 and V is TRBV15, with 11 bases fitting TRBD2. This CDR3 is 20 amino acids long. V lost 0 bases, J lost 7 bases, and 17 bases stayed unmatched. Germline CDR1 is LNHNV and CDR2 is YYDKDF (reference sequence). CDR3 DNA sequence: TGTGCCACCAGCAGAGATCTACCCCTTTTTAGCGGGAGGGGTGGGAATGAGCAGTTCTTC. This sequence encodes CATSRDLPLFSGRGGNEQFF.

V is TRBV5-6 and J is TRBJ2-5; a possible D gene is TRBD2 (6 bases). Germline loops: CDR1 SGHDT, CDR2 YYEEEE. Trimming shortened V by 4 bases and J by 4 bases, and 11 bases separated the two germline ends. The CDR3 is made up of 13 amino acids. The CDR3 nucleotides are TGTGCCAGCAGCCAACCCGGGGGAGAGACCCAGTACTTC. Protein: CASSQPGGETQYF.

The V call is TRBV13, the J call TRBJ2-5; possibly TRBD1 for D (5 bases). The CDR3 runs to 17 residues. The germline V gene has CDR1 PRHDT and CDR2 FYEKMQ (reference sequence). V lost 4 bases, J lost 1 base, and 19 bases lay in between. This CDR3 reads CASSSNPTFDSQETQYF. CDR3 DNA sequence: TGTGCCAGCAGCTCTAACCCAACCTTCGACAGCCAAGAGACCCAGTACTTC.

This clone was counted only a few times. This chain connects TRBV2 to TRBJ1-5, with 7 bases matching TRBD1. Germline V gene data show CDR1 as SNHLY and CDR2 as FYNNEI. This CDR3 region has 15 residues. J lost 2 bases, V lost 4 bases, and 5 bases had no gene match. The CDR3, as DNA: TGTGCCAGCAGTGTATCCGGGACAGGCAATCAGCCCCAGCATTTT. Translated: CASSVSGTGNQPQHF.

The V call is TRBV18, the J call TRBJ2-1; 8 bases line up with TRBD1. Looked up from germline, CDR1 is KGHSH and CDR2 is LQKENI. V lost 1 base to trimming and J lost 6 bases; unmatched junction nucleotides: 8. The CDR3 runs 16 residues. The CDR3 bases are TGTGCCAGCTCACCACTCCGTGAACAGGGGGGCAATGAGCAGTTCTTC. This translates into CASSPLREQGGNEQFF. The whole variable domain, remainder taken from reference TRBV18 and TRBJ2-1, is NAGVMQNPRHLVRRRGQEARLRCSPMKGHSHVYWYRQLPEEGLKFMVYLQKENIIDESGMPKERFSAEFPKEGPSILRIQQVVRGDSAAYFCASSPLREQGGNEQFFGPGTRLTVL.

The chain employs TRBV2 and TRBJ1-5; 7 bases agree with TRBD1. The CDR3 sequence is 14 residues long. Germline values: CDR1 SNHLY, CDR2 FYNNEI. Losses at the gene ends were 5 bases for V and 5 bases for J; bases not matched to a gene: 6. The CDR3 here is CASSWTGAYQPQHF. As DNA, the CDR3 is TGTGCCAGCAGTTGGACAGGCGCCTATCAGCCCCAGCATTTT. Variable domain in full (rest from reference TRBV2 and TRBJ1-5): EPEVTQTPSHQVTQMGQEVILRCVPISNHLYFYWYRQILGQKVEFLVSFYNNEISEKSEIFDDQFSVERPDGSNFTLKIRSTKLEDSAMYFCASSWTGAYQPQHFGDGTRLSIL.

In this sample, this clone turned up once. The J gene is TRBJ1-5, the V gene TRBV6-6; TRBD1 might be the D (5 bases). Trimming removed 6 bases at V and 0 bases at J, with 15 bases between. CDR3 length equals 16 residues. CDR1 is MNHNY, CDR2 SVGAGI, per germline (reference sequence). CDR3 protein: CASSRQITYSNQPQHF. DNA for the CDR3: TGTGCCAGCAGCCGACAGATAACGTATAGCAATCAGCCCCAGCATTTT.

V and J are TRBV11-3 and TRBJ1-1; TRBD1 agrees at 8 bases. Germline values: CDR1 SGHNT, CDR2 YENEEA. V lost 7 bases to trimming and J lost 4 bases; unmatched junction nucleotides: 5. The CDR3 contains 13 residues. The CDR3 spells CASKETGGTEAFF. CDR3 coding DNA: TGTGCCAGCAAGGAAACAGGGGGCACTGAAGCTTTCTTT.

The chain employs TRBV5-4 and TRBJ2-1; a possible D gene is TRBD1 (6 bases). Germline V gene sequence: CDR1 SGHNT, CDR2 YYREEE (reference sequence). V was trimmed by 4 bases and J by 10 bases, leaving 12 bases between them. The CDR3 totals 12 residues. The CDR3 nucleotides read TGTGCCAGCAGCATGACAGGCCACGAGCAGTTCTTC. It codes for CASSMTGHEQFF.

This clone was recorded once. CDR3 coding DNA: TGTGCCAGCAGTGGAATTAGGGGCTCCGCTGAAGCTTTCTTT. This sequence encodes CASSGIRGSAEAFF. The chain employs TRBV27 and TRBJ1-1; D is possibly TRBD1 (5 bases). The CDR3 totals 14 residues. Trimming stripped 5 bases from V and 6 bases from J, with 16 bases between. Germline V gives CDR1 MNHEY, CDR2 SMNVEV (reference sequence).

V is TRBV5-1 and J is TRBJ2-6; the match to TRBD1 covers 8 bases. The V gene end was trimmed by 4 bases and the J gene end by 1 base; junction bases not matched to a gene: 7. CDR3 length: 17 residues. Germline CDR1 reads SGHRS; CDR2 reads YFSETQ. CDR3 in DNA: TGCGCCAGCAGCGAACAGGGGGTAGGTTCTGGGGCCAACGTCCTGACTTTC. Protein product: CASSEQGVGSGANVLTF.